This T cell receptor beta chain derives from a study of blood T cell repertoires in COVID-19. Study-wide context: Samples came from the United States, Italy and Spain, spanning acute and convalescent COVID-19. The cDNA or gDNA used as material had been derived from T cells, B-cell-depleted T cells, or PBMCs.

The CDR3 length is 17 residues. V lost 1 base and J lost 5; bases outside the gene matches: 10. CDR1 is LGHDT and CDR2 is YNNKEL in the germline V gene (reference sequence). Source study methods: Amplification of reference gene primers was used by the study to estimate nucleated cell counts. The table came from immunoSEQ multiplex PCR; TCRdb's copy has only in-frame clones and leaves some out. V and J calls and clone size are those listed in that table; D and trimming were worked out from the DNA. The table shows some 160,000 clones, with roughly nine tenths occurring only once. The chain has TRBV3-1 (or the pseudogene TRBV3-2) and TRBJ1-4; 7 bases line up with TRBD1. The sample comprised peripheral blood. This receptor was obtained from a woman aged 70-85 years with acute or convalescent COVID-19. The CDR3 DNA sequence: TGTGCCAGCAGCCAAGCCCCCGGGACAGTGACGAATGAAAAACTGTTTTTT. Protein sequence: CASSQAPGTVTNEKLFF.